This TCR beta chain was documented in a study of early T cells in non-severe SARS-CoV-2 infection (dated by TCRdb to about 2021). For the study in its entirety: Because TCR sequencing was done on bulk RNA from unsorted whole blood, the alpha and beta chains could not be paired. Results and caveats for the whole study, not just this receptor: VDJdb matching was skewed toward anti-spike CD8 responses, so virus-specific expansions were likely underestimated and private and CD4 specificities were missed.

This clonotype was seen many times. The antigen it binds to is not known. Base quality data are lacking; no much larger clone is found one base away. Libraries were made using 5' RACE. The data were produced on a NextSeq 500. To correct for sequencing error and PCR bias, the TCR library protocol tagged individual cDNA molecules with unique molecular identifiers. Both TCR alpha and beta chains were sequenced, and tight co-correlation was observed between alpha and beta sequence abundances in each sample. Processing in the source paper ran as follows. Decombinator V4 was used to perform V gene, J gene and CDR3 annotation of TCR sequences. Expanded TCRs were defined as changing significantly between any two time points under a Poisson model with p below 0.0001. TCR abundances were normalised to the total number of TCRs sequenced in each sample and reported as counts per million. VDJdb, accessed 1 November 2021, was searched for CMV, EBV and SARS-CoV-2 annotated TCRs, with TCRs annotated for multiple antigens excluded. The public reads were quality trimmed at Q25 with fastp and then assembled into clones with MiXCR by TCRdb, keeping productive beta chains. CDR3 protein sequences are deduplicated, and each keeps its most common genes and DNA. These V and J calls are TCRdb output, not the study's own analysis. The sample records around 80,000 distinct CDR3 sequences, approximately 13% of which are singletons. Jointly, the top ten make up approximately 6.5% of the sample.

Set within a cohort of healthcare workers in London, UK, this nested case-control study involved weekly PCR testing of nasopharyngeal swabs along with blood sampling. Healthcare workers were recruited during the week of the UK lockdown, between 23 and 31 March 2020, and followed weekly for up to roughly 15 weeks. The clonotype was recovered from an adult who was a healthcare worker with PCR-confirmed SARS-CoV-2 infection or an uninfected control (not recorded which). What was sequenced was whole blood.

The CDR3 reads CSAIALRQYEAFF. The nucleotide sequence reads TGCAGTGCGATCGCGCTCCGTCAGTATGAAGCTTTCTTT. The chain employs TRBV20-1 and TRBJ1-1; there is no confident call for the D gene. V is shortened by 6 bases, J by 7 bases, and the region joining them spans 18 bases. Taken from the germline V gene (reference sequence), the CDR1 and CDR2 loops are DFQATT and SNEGSKA. The CDR3 sequence holds 13 residues, the cysteine and phenylalanine included. Left in the record is the CDR3 DNA by itself, 39 bases read in frame from the first base.